This T cell receptor (beta chain) is from a study of T cells in Graves' hyperthyroidism and ophthalmopathy. The source material, RNA transcripts, was used to amplify TCR beta CDR3 regions. The study used the HTBI primer set for a first-round RT-PCR of the TCR CDR3. MiXCR, applied by TCRdb to the multiplex PCR reads, yields one record per CDR3 protein. Of more than 50,000 distinct CDR3 sequences listed, about 53% are singletons. This clonotype was found many times. V gave up 6 bases and J gave up 5 bases, with 17 bases separating them. The CDR3 length is 15 residues. Germline CDR1 and CDR2: SGHTA and FQGNSA.

Sequencing was done on a sample of blood. The source of this sequence is a woman in her fifties or sixties with Graves' ophthalmopathy. The chain is built from TRBV7-2 and TRBJ2-1; D is possibly TRBD1 or TRBD2 (5 bases each). The CDR3: CASSPRYEGNNEQFF. The CDR3 DNA reads as TGTGCCAGCAGTCCAAGATATGAGGGGAACAATGAGCAGTTCTTC.